This TCR beta chain was obtained from a study of identical twins (dated by TCRdb to 2016 to 2017). Notes on the research overall: To test whether fetal clonotypes persist, this study deep-sequenced TCR alpha and beta repertoires from monozygotic twins, from unrelated adults of various ages, and from cord blood. To rule out contamination, the twin experiments were replicated at different times with different library preparation protocols.

The study at large found these results: Fewer insertions were carried by abundant cord blood beta clonotypes, a similar but weaker trend appeared in young adult naive repertoires, and no such trend appeared in memory repertoires. In monozygotic twins, recombination models systematically underestimated out-of-frame TCR alpha sharing, but the models matched the sharing seen between unrelated individuals. Out-of-frame TCR alpha sequences shared between twins showed an excess of low generation-probability sequences compared with coincidental sharing between unrelated individuals. Zero-insertion analyses could be partly confounded by invariant T cells such as MAIT and iNKT, although diverse VJ usage argued against such confounding for most clonotypes. A weaker excess of twin sharing was found in beta out-of-frame sequences because the signal-to-noise ratio was lowered by fewer shared sequences. Because the same donors could not be followed over many years, the conclusions relied on cross-sectional statistical analysis.

The CDR3 numbers 13 residues from cysteine through phenylalanine. Of the read, only the CDR3 DNA is kept; its 39 bases are in frame from base 1. CDR1 is given as SNHLY and CDR2 as FYNNEI, both from the germline V gene. Relative to germline, V is 1 base shorter and J is 4 bases shorter, with 5 bases between their ends. Receptor amplification or capture employed 5' RACE. The instrument was an Illumina HiSeq 2000. Template switching introduced a universal primer binding site; the final cDNA contained a unique molecular identifier, enabling accurate counting of TCR cDNA molecules. Specific primers in the conserved constant-segment region were used to synthesize first-strand cDNA for TCR alpha and beta chains. Each cDNA library was double barcoded, with a SMART-Mk sample barcode plus Illumina barcodes, to control for contamination. TruSeq adapter sequences, together with Illumina sample barcodes, were added in two successive PCR steps. TCR alpha and beta cDNA libraries were sequenced on the Illumina HiSeq platform with custom primers. The authors' pipeline ran thus. MiGEC processed the raw reads to extract unique molecular identifiers, while MiXCR was used to determine the CDR3 positions. Recombination models were inferred per individual with the repgenHMM and IGoR tools using an EM algorithm. Shared clonotypes were analyzed with the tcR package in R, and sharing was normalized by the product of cloneset sizes. To study raw recombination without the effects of thymic and clonal selection, out-of-frame nonproductive sequences were analyzed. Using fastp trimming at Q25 and MiXCR clonotype assembly, TCRdb reanalyzed the public sequencing data and kept in-frame beta chains. Each entry is one CDR3 protein sequence, shown with its most common DNA and genes. TCRdb, rather than the study authors, made the V and J calls. The sample table lists 1.5 million to 2 million distinct CDR3 sequences, around a third of them with a count of one. Around 0.3% of the sample is in the top ten clones.

All donors were healthy Caucasians. With respect to this clonotype: What this receptor recognizes is not known. No base quality information exists; no much larger clone differs at one position.

This sequence originates from a newborn girl in good health. The source material was cord blood. The rearranged segments are TRBV2 and TRBJ1-3, with the identity of the D gene unclear. CDR3 protein: CASSEGRGNTIYF. The nucleotides read TGTGCCAGCAGTGAAGGTAGAGGAAACACCATATATTTT.